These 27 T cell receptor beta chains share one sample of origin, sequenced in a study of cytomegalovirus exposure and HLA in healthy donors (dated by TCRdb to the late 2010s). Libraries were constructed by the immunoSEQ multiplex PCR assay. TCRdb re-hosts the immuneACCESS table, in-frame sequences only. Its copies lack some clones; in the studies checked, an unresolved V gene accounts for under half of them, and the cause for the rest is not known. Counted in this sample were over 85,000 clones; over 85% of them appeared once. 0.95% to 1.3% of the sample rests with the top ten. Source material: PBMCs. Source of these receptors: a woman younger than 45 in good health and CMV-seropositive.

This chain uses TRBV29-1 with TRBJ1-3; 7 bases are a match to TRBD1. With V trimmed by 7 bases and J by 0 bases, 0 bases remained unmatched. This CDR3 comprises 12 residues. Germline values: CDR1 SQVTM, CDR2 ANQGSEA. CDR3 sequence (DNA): TGCAGCGCAGGGGGCTCTGGAAACACCATATATTTT. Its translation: CSAGGSGNTIYF.

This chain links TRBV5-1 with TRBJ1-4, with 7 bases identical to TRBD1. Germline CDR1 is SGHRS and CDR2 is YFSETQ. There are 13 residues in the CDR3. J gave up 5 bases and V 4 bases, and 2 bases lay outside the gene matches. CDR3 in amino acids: CASSRGQNEKLFF. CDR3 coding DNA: TGCGCCAGCAGCAGGGGACAGAATGAAAAACTGTTTTTT.

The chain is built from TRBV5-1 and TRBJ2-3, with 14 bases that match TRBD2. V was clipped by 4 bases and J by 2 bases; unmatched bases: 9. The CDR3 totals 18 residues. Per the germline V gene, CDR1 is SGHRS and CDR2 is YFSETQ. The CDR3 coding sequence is TGCGCCAGCAGCCCATGGGGACTAGCGGGGGCTAACACAGATACGCAGTATTTT. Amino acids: CASSPWGLAGANTDTQYF. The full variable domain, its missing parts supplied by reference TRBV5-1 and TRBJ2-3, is KAGVTQTPRYLIKTRGQQVTLSCSPISGHRSVSWYQQTPGQGLQFLFEYFSETQRNKGNFPGRFSGRQFSNSRSEMNVSTLELGDSALYLCASSPWGLAGANTDTQYFGPGTRLTVL.

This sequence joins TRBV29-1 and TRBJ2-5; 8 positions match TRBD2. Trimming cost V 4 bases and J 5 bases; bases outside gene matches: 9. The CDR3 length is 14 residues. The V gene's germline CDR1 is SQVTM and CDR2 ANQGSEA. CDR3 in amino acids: CSVAGGGSRETQYF. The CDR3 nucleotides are TGCAGCGTTGCGGGAGGGGGGTCTAGGGAGACCCAGTACTTC.

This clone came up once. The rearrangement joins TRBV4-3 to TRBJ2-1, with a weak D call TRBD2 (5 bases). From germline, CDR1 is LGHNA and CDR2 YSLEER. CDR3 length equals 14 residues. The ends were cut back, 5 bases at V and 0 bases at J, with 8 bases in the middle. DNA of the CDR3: TGCGCCAGCAGCTTGGACTTCTCCTACAATGAGCAGTTCTTC. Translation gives CASSLDFSYNEQFF.

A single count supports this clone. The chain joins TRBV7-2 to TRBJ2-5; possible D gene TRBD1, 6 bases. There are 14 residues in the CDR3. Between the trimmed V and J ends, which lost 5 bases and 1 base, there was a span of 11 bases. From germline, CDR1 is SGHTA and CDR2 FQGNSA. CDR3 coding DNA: TGTGCCAGCAGCCAGAGGGGGTCCCAAGAGACCCAGTACTTC. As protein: CASSQRGSQETQYF.

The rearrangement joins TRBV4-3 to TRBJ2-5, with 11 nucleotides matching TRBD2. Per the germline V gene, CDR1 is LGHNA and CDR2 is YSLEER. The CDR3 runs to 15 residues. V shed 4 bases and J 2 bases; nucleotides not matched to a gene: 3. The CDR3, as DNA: TGCGCCAGCAGCCTCGGGACTAGCGGACAAGAGACCCAGTACTTC. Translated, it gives CASSLGTSGQETQYF.

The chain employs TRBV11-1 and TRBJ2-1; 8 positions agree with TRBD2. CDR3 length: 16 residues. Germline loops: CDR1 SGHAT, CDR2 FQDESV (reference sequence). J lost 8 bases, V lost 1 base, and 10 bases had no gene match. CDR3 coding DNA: TGTGCCAGCAGCTTAGGAGGTCTAGCGGGCGCGTATGAGCAGTTCTTC. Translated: CASSLGGLAGAYEQFF.

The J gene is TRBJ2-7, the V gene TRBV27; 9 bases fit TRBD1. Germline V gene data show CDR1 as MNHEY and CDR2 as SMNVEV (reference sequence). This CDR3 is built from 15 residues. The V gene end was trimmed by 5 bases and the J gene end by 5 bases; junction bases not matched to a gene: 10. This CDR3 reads CASSGGQGLFHEQYF. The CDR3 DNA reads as TGTGCCAGCAGTGGAGGACAGGGGCTTTTCCACGAGCAGTACTTC.

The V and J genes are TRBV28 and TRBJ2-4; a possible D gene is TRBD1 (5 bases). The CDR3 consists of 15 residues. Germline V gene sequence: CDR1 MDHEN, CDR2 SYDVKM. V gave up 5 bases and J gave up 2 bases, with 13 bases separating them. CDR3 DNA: TGTGCCAGCAGTCCCGGTCAGGGCCCCAAAAACATTCAGTACTTC. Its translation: CASSPGQGPKNIQYF.

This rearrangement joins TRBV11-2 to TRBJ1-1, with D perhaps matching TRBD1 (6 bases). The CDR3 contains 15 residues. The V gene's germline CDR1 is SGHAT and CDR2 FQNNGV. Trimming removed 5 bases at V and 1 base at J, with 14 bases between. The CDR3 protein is CASSPRLGGNTEAFF. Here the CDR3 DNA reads TGTGCCAGCAGCCCACGTTTAGGGGGGAACACTGAAGCTTTCTTT.

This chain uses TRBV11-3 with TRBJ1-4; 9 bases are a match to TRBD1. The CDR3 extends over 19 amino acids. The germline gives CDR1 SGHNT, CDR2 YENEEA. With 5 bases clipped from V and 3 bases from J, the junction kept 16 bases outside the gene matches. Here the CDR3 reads CASSQVLTTHRGPNEKLFF. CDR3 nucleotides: TGTGCCAGCAGCCAAGTACTCACCACACACAGGGGGCCTAATGAAAAACTGTTTTTT.

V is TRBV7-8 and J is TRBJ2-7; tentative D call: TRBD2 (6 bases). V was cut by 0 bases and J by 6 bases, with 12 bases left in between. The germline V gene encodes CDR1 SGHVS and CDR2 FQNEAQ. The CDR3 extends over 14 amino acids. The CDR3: CASSLAPTSAEQYF. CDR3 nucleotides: TGTGCCAGCAGCTTAGCCCCGACTAGTGCCGAGCAGTACTTC.

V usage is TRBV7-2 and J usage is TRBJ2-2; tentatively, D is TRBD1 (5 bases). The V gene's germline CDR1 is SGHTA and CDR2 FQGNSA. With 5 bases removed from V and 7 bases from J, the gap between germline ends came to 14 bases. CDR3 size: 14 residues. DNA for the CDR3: TGTGCCAGCAGCCCAAGGACATTCAGCGGGGAGCTGTTTTTT. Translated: CASSPRTFSGELFF.

The CDR3 DNA sequence: TGTGCCAGCAGCGAGACAGGGGGTCAGCCCCAGCATTTT. The encoded protein is CASSETGGQPQHF. The genes are TRBV5-6 and TRBJ1-5; 9 nucleotides agree with TRBD1. CDR1 is SGHDT and CDR2 is YYEEEE in the germline V gene. After removal of 4 bases from V and 6 bases from J, the junction contained 2 bases not matched to a gene. This CDR3 has 13 amino acids.

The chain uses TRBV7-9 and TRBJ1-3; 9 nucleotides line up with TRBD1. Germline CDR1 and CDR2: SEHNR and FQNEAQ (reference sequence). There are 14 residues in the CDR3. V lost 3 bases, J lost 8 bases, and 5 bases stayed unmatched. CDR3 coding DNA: TGTGCCAGCAGCTTGGGGACAGGGAAGGACACCATATATTTT. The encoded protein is CASSLGTGKDTIYF. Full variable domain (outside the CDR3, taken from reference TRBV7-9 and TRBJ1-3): DTGVSQNPRHKITKRGQNVTFRCDPISEHNRLYWYRQTLGQGPEFLTYFQNEAQLEKSRLLSDRFSAERPKGSFSTLEIQRTEQGDSAMYLCASSLGTGKDTIYFGEGSWLTVV.

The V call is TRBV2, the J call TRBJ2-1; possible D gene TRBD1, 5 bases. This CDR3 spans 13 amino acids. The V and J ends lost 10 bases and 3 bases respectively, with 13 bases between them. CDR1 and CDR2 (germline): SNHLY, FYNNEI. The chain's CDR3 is CAIRQPGYNEQFF. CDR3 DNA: TGTGCCATCCGACAGCCTGGCTACAATGAGCAGTTCTTC.

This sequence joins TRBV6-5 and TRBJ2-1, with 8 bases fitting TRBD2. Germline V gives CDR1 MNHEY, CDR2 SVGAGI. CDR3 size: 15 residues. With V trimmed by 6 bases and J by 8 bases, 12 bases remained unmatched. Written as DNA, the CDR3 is TGTGCCAGCAGCGACCCGGGACTAGGCGTAGATGAGCAGTTCTTC. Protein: CASSDPGLGVDEQFF.

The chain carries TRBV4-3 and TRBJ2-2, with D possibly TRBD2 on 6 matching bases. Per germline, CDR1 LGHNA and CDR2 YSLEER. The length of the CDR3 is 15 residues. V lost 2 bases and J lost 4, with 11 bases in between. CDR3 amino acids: CASSQHAGFTGELFF. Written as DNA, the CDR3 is TGCGCCAGCAGCCAACACGCGGGGTTCACCGGGGAGCTGTTTTTT.

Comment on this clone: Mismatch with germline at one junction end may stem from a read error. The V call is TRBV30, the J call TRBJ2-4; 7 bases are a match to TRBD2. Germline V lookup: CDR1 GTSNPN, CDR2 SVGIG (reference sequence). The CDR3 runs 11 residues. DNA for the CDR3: TGTGCCTGGTCGTTCGGCGGGAGAGAGGACTTC. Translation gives CAWSFGGREDF.

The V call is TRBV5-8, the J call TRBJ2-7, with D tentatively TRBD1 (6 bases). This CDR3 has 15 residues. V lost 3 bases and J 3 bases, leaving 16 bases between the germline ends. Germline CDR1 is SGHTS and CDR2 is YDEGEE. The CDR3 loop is CASSSSGTIFYEQYF. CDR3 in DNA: TGTGCCAGCAGCTCCTCCGGGACAATCTTCTACGAGCAGTACTTC.

The DNA of the CDR3 is TGTGCCACCGTCCCGGCGGCCAGTAGCAATCAGCCCCAGCATTTT. This sequence encodes CATVPAASSNQPQHF. This chain joins TRBV15 and TRBJ1-5; D is uncertain. Germline V gene sequence: CDR1 LNHNV, CDR2 YYDKDF (reference sequence). This CDR3 has 15 amino acids. The V end was cut by 8 bases, the J end by 0 bases, with 14 bases between.

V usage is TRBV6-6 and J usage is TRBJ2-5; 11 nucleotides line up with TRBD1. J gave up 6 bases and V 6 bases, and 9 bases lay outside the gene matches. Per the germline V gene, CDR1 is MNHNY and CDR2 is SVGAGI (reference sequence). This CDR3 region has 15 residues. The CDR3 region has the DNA TGTGCCAGCAGGGCCCCGGGACAGGGGGAACAGACCCAGTACTTC. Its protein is CASRAPGQGEQTQYF.

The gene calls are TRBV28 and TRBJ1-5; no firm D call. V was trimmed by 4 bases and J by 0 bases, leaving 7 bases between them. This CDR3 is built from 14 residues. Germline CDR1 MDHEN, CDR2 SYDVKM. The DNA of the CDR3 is TGTGCCAGCAGTTCGGGGTATAGCAATCAGCCCCAGCATTTT. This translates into CASSSGYSNQPQHF.

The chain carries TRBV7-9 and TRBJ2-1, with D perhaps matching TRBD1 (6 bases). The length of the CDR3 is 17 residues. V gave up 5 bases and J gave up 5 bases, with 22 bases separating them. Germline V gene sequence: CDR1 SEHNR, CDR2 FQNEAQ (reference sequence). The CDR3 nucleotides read TGTGCCAGCAGCCCCCGAGGGGGTCAGGATCGTAACAATGAGCAGTTCTTC. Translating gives CASSPRGGQDRNNEQFF.

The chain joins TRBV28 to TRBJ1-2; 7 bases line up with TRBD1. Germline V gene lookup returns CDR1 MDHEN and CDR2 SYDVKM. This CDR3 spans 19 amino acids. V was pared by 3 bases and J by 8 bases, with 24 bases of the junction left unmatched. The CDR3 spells CASSFPRNRGLQVSEGYTF. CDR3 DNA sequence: TGTGCCAGCAGTTTTCCACGAAACAGGGGCCTACAGGTCTCAGAAGGCTACACCTTC.

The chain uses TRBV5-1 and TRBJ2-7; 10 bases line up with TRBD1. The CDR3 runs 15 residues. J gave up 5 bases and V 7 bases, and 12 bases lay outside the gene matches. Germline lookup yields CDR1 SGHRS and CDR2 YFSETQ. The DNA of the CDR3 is TGCGCCAGCTTCCGGGGACAGGGGATTCTCGACGAGCAGTACTTC. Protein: CASFRGQGILDEQYF.